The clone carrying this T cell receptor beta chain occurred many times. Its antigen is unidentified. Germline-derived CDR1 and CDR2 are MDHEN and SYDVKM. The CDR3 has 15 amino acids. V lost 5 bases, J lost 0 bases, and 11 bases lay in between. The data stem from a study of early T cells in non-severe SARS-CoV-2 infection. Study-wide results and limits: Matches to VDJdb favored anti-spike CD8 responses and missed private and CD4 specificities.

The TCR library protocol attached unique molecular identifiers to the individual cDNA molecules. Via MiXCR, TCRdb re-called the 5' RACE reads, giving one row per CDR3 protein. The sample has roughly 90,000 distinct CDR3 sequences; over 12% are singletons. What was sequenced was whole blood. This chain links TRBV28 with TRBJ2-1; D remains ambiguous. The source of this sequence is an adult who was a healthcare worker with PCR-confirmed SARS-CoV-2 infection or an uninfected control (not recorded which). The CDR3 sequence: CASSRRPSSYNEQFF. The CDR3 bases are TGTGCCAGCAGTCGGCGACCGAGCTCCTACAATGAGCAGTTCTTC.